Listed below are T cell receptor beta chains from one sample, sequenced in a study of blood T cell repertoires in COVID-19. Sequencing used immunoSEQ multiplex PCR; TCRdb keeps in-frame clones, though not all of them. The sample carries some 200,000 clones, around nine tenths recorded once. Sequences were obtained from peripheral blood. These receptors came from a man aged 40-50 years with active or convalescent COVID-19. The CDR3 runs from the conserved cysteine through the conserved F or W. Fields, in order: D gene, V gene, clone size, J gene, CDR3 DNA, CDR3 protein. D genes are given only for firm matches. A clone size is listed for some rows: how often the clone was seen (once, few, many), or a class if it is expanded.

D: NA; V: TRBV5-1; size: once; J: TRBJ1-1; DNA: TGCGCCAGCAGCTTACAGGGATCGACTGAAGCTTTCTTT; CDR3: CASSLQGSTEAFF
D: NA; V: TRBV14; size: NA; J: TRBJ2-1; DNA: TGTGCCAGCAGCCAGGGAACAGGATTGCCCTACAATGAGCAGTTCTTC; CDR3: CASSQGTGLPYNEQFF
D: TRBD1; V: TRBV13; size: NA; J: TRBJ2-6; DNA: TGTGCCAGCAGCTCTACTATACGACAGGGGGCTTACTCTGGGGCCAACGTCCTGACTTTC; CDR3: CASSSTIRQGAYSGANVLTF
D: TRBD1; V: TRBV19; size: once; J: TRBJ1-5; DNA: TGTGCCAGCGATACAGGGGTTGGAAAACAGCCCCAGCATTTT; CDR3: CASDTGVGKQPQHF
D: NA; V: TRBV7-9; size: NA; J: TRBJ1-1; DNA: TGTGCCAGCAGCTTCGGGGCAGGGGCTCCGAACACTGAAGCTTTCTTT; CDR3: CASSFGAGAPNTEAFF
D: NA; V: TRBV19; size: NA; J: TRBJ1-5; DNA: TGTGCCAGTAGCCCCCGGGCAGGGGTAGATCAGCCCCAGCATTTT; CDR3: CASSPRAGVDQPQHF
D: TRBD1; V: TRBV7-2; size: NA; J: TRBJ1-2; DNA: TGTGCCAGCAGCCTAACTGGGGGACAGTATGGCTACACCTTC; CDR3: CASSLTGGQYGYTF
D: NA; V: TRBV10-3; size: NA; J: TRBJ1-6; DNA: TGTGCCATCACAGGGGAATATAATTCACCCCTCCACTTT; CDR3: CAITGEYNSPLHF
D: TRBD1; V: TRBV5-1; size: NA; J: TRBJ2-7; DNA: TGCGCCAGCAGCCCCACAGTCGGACAGGTCTACGAGCAGTACTTC; CDR3: CASSPTVGQVYEQYF
D: NA; V: TRBV19; size: NA; J: TRBJ2-3; DNA: TGTGCCAGTAGTATCGTCCCCCCAGGGAGCACAGATACGCAGTATTTT; CDR3: CASSIVPPGSTDTQYF
D: NA; V: TRBV2; size: NA; J: TRBJ2-2; DNA: TGTGCCAGCAGTCGCAGGACAGAGCGGACCGGGGAGCTGTTTTTT; CDR3: CASSRRTERTGELFF
D: NA; V: TRBV7-3; size: NA; J: TRBJ1-1; DNA: TGTGCCAGCAGCGACAGCCCGAACACTGAAGCTTTCTTT; CDR3: CASSDSPNTEAFF
D: NA; V: TRBV29-1; size: once; J: TRBJ2-1; DNA: TGCAGCGTTCGGGGCCCCGGGACACTCGGGTGGAATGAGCAGTTCTTC; CDR3: CSVRGPGTLGWNEQFF
D: TRBD2; V: TRBV19; size: NA; J: TRBJ2-3; DNA: TGTGCCAGTAGTATGACGGGACTAGCTACAGATACGCAGTATTTT; CDR3: CASSMTGLATDTQYF
D: NA; V: TRBV5-1; size: NA; J: TRBJ1-2; DNA: TGCGCCAGCAGCTTGGAAGAGGGGGTGATGGGTGGCTACACCTTC; CDR3: CASSLEEGVMGGYTF
D: NA; V: TRBV12-3/TRBV12-4; size: few; J: TRBJ1-2; DNA: TGTGCCAGCAGTTCTCAAGTGAGGGTCGGCTACACCTTC; CDR3: CASSSQVRVGYTF
D: TRBD2; V: TRBV7-9; size: NA; J: TRBJ2-7; DNA: TGTGCCAGCAGCTTAGATGTAGCGGGAGGGCACTACGAGCAGTACTTC; CDR3: CASSLDVAGGHYEQYF
D: NA; V: TRBV5-4; size: NA; J: TRBJ1-1; DNA: TGTGCCAGCAGCTCGCGCCCTCTCGGGCAGGGCACTGAAGCTTTCTTT; CDR3: CASSSRPLGQGTEAFF
D: NA; V: TRBV15; size: NA; J: TRBJ1-1; DNA: TGTGCCACCAGCAGAGTTATAAGCGCTGAAGCTTTCTTT; CDR3: CATSRVISAEAFF
D: NA; V: TRBV19; size: NA; J: TRBJ1-1; DNA: TGTGCCAGTAGTATTAATATCCGCACTGAAGCTTTCTTT; CDR3: CASSINIRTEAFF
D: NA; V: TRBV5-6; size: NA; J: TRBJ2-7; DNA: TGTGCCAGCAGCCTCATCAGTTACGAGCAGTACTTC; CDR3: CASSLISYEQYF
D: TRBD1; V: TRBV6-5; size: NA; J: TRBJ1-2; DNA: TGTGCCAGCAGTTTACTACAGGGGGCCTATGGCTACACCTTC; CDR3: CASSLLQGAYGYTF
D: TRBD1; V: TRBV11-3; size: NA; J: TRBJ2-5; DNA: TGTGCCAGCAGCTTAGTAATCGGACAGGGGGCCGAGACCCAGTACTTC; CDR3: CASSLVIGQGAETQYF
D: NA; V: TRBV19; size: NA; J: TRBJ2-2; DNA: TGTGCCAGTAGTATTTTAGGGGTGAACACCGGGGAGCTGTTTTTT; CDR3: CASSILGVNTGELFF
D: NA; V: TRBV9; size: once; J: TRBJ1-1; DNA: TGTGCCAGCAGCGTAGAGGAGGGGTGGAACACTGAAGCTTTCTTT; CDR3: CASSVEEGWNTEAFF
D: NA; V: TRBV7-2; size: NA; J: TRBJ2-3; DNA: TGTGCCAGCAGCTTACAAACGGGAGTGGGGGATACGCAGTATTTT; CDR3: CASSLQTGVGDTQYF
D: TRBD1; V: TRBV9; size: NA; J: TRBJ2-1; DNA: TGTGCCAGCAGCGTCACAGGGGGCAATGAGCAGTTCTTC; CDR3: CASSVTGGNEQFF
D: TRBD1; V: TRBV27; size: NA; J: TRBJ1-1; DNA: TGTGCCAGCAGTTTATTGGGAGGCCCGACAGGGGGCGGTGAAGCTTTCTTT; CDR3: CASSLLGGPTGGGEAFF
D: NA; V: TRBV6-6; size: few; J: TRBJ1-5; DNA: TGTGCCAGCAGTTCGAATCAGCAGCCCCAGCATTTT; CDR3: CASSSNQQPQHF
D: TRBD2; V: TRBV24-1; size: NA; J: TRBJ2-7; DNA: TGTGCCACCAGTGATGCCGCTTTACTAGCGGGAGGGCCTTGCGAGCAGTACTTC; CDR3: CATSDAALLAGGPCEQYF
D: TRBD1; V: TRBV7-3; size: NA; J: TRBJ2-7; DNA: TGTGCCAGCAGCCGGGACAGGGGATCTTACGAGCAGTACTTC; CDR3: CASSRDRGSYEQYF
D: NA; V: TRBV30; size: NA; J: TRBJ1-5; DNA: TGTGCCTGGAGTGCGTCCAGCAATCAGCCCCAGCATTTT; CDR3: CAWSASSNQPQHF
D: NA; V: TRBV7-9; size: NA; J: TRBJ1-1; DNA: TGTGCCAGCAGCTTAGAATCGTACACTGAAGCTTTCTTT; CDR3: CASSLESYTEAFF
D: NA; V: TRBV20-1; size: NA; J: TRBJ1-4; DNA: TGCAGTGCTAGTAATGGGGGAGGCGAAAAACTGTTTTTT; CDR3: CSASNGGGEKLFF
D: NA; V: TRBV24-1; size: NA; J: TRBJ2-1; DNA: TGTGCCACCAGTGACCATCAGGGGAGCTCCTACAATGAGCAGTTCTTC; CDR3: CATSDHQGSSYNEQFF
D: NA; V: TRBV12-1; size: NA; J: TRBJ2-5; DNA: TGTGCCAGCAGCTTGGGACAGGGGAAAGATCAAGAGACCCAGTACTTC; CDR3: CASSLGQGKDQETQYF
D: TRBD2; V: TRBV5-1; size: few; J: TRBJ2-2; DNA: TGCGCCAGCACCTCGACTAGCGGGGTGGGCGCCGGGGAGCTGTTTTTT; CDR3: CASTSTSGVGAGELFF
D: TRBD1; V: TRBV12-5; size: NA; J: TRBJ2-1; DNA: TGTGCTAGTGGTTTGCCCAAAGGAGAGAGGGGGCAAGGTGGTTTGAATGAGCAGTTCTTC; CDR3: CASGLPKGERGQGGLNEQFF
D: TRBD1; V: TRBV6-5; size: NA; J: TRBJ2-7; DNA: TGTGCCAGCAGTTACGGCAAGGGGACAGGGAATTCTCTGTACTTC; CDR3: CASSYGKGTGNSLYF
D: NA; V: TRBV6-6; size: NA; J: TRBJ2-1; DNA: TGTGCCAGCAGTCGTGATGGGCCCTCCTACAATGAGCAGTTCTTC; CDR3: CASSRDGPSYNEQFF
D: NA; V: TRBV29-1; size: NA; J: TRBJ2-6; DNA: TGCAGCGTTTTCAGGGATGGGGCCAACGTCCTGACTTTC; CDR3: CSVFRDGANVLTF
D: NA; V: TRBV28; size: NA; J: TRBJ1-2; DNA: TGTGCCAGCACAGGGTGGAGGGTGGATGGCTACACCTTC; CDR3: CASTGWRVDGYTF